The 2 T cell receptor beta chains below come from one sample, sequenced in a study of blood T cell repertoires in COVID-19. This table comes from immunoSEQ multiplex PCR, and its TCRdb copy is limited to in-frame clones, with some not included. The repertoire consists of about 46,000 clones, with 80% to 90% occurring once and the leading ten covering more than 9.5%. Source material: peripheral blood. These receptors all come from a human donor with active COVID-19. The donor label of this sample is uncertain.

In this sample, this clone turned up once. The chain combines TRBV2 with TRBJ2-7; 8 bases match TRBD1. Germline CDR1 SNHLY, CDR2 FYNNEI. The trim removed 8 bases at V and 2 bases at J, leaving 8 bases unmatched. CDR3 length: 14 amino acids. The CDR3 coding sequence is TGTGCCAGCGGAATGGACAGGGCAGCCTACGAGCAGTACTTC. It specifies CASGMDRAAYEQYF.

The chain uses TRBV3-1 (or the pseudogene TRBV3-2) and TRBJ2-7; 7 nucleotides align to TRBD1. Germline V gene sequence: CDR1 LGHDT, CDR2 YNNKEL (reference sequence). The CDR3 totals 15 residues. V shed 5 bases and J 2 bases; nucleotides not matched to a gene: 9. CDR3 sequence reads: CASSKGHRGPYEQYF. The CDR3 DNA reads TGTGCCAGCAGCAAAGGGCACAGGGGTCCCTACGAGCAGTACTTC.